This TCR beta chain was sequenced in a study of blood T cell repertoires in COVID-19. The V end lost 6 bases, the J end lost 1 base, and 9 bases lay between the germline ends. Germline CDR1 reads KGHSH; CDR2 reads LQKENI. The CDR3 runs to 13 residues. Here immunoSEQ multiplex PCR was the method, and the copy in TCRdb shows in-frame clones only, minus some. The sample lists 300,000 or so clones, more than 80% seen once, with 3% to 4% in the top ten. The genes are TRBV18 and TRBJ1-2; D is undetermined. This receptor was taken from a middle-aged woman with acute or convalescent COVID-19. Sequencing used peripheral blood. The CDR3 is CASSPGVNYGYTF. As DNA, the CDR3 is TGTGCCAGCTCCCCCGGGGTTAACTATGGCTACACCTTC.